This T cell receptor (beta chain) was identified during a study of cytomegalovirus exposure and HLA in healthy donors. Study conclusions and caveats: Accurate prediction of most subjects' HLA-A and HLA-B alleles from TCR beta sequences was reported. V- and J-gene trimming of TCR beta was linked (in a later analysis) to a missense DCLRE1C variant. Information on immune exposure was restricted to one variable (CMV serostatus). Cytomegalovirus association was listed for about 180 TCR beta chains.

A multiplex PCR was run with 60 Vbeta primers and 13 Jbeta primers. Assay used: immunoSEQ multiplex PCR; TCRdb lists only in-frame clones, some missing. The sample holds 95,000 to 150,000 clones; 75% to 85% are singletons and the top ten take approximately 8.8%. CDR1 and CDR2 (germline): MGHRA, YSYEKL. Trimming pared 2 bases from V and 0 bases from J, leaving 10 bases between. The CDR3 extends over 15 amino acids. Concerning this clone itself: What it binds is unknown.

This clonotype was obtained from a female donor in good health and CMV-seropositive. The rearrangement uses TRBV4-1 and TRBJ1-2; D is perhaps TRBD1 (5 bases). What was sequenced was PBMCs. CDR3 protein: CASSQILGANYGYTF. Written as DNA, the CDR3 is TGCGCCAGCAGCCAAATTTTAGGGGCTAACTATGGCTACACCTTC.